What follows are 24 T cell receptor beta chains derived from one specimen sequenced in a study of T-cell reconstitution after alpha-beta-depleted transplantation in children. Unique molecular identifiers were used to barcode this TCRbeta library. One entry per CDR3 protein, called by TCRdb with MiXCR from the PCR reads. Seen here are hundreds of thousands of distinct CDR3 sequences, about 10% observed once, and the top ten hold around 2%. The sequencing here drew on PBMCs, taken before TCRalphabeta/CD19-depleted stem cell transplant. Receptors originate from a child under 10 years old with inherited bone marrow failure, due to receive a stem cell transplant.

The chain employs TRBV6-2 or TRBV6-3 and TRBJ2-3; the D is unclear. CDR1 is MNHEY, CDR2 SVGEGT, per germline. Trimming removed 2 bases at V and 1 base at J, with 7 bases between. This CDR3 has 14 amino acids. The CDR3 protein is CASSYGLGTDTQYF. The CDR3 bases are TGTGCCAGCAGTTACGGGCTCGGCACAGATACGCAGTATTTT.

This chain links TRBV30 with TRBJ1-5, with D tentatively TRBD1 (6 bases). The CDR3 totals 13 residues. The V gene lost 3 bases and the J gene lost 4 bases, with 10 bases spanning the gap. Germline CDR1 and CDR2: GTSNPN and SVGIG (reference sequence). CDR3 amino acids: CAWSSDSNQPQHF. The CDR3 bases are TGTGCCTGGAGCTCGGACAGTAATCAGCCCCAGCATTTT.

In its sample, this clonotype was seen many times. The chain couples TRBV4-3 to TRBJ2-1; 7 bases align to TRBD2. CDR3 length: 18 residues. The germline V gene encodes CDR1 LGHNA and CDR2 YSLEER. The ends lost 0 bases at V and 0 bases at J; junction bases unmatched: 8. CDR3 protein: CASSQDNLGLISYNEQFF. In DNA, the CDR3 is TGCGCCAGCAGCCAAGACAACCTGGGACTAATCTCCTACAATGAGCAGTTCTTC.

The sample holds a few counts of this clonotype. The chain carries TRBV30 and TRBJ1-5, with a weak D call TRBD1 (6 bases). Germline CDR1 is GTSNPN and CDR2 is SVGIG (reference sequence). The V end lost 0 bases, the J end lost 3 bases, and 9 bases lay between the germline ends. The CDR3 is 14 amino acids. Here the CDR3 reads CAWSVDSYNQPQHF. CDR3 DNA sequence: TGTGCCTGGAGTGTGGACAGCTACAATCAGCCCCAGCATTTT.

This clonotype has a count of ten or more. The chain couples TRBV4-3 to TRBJ2-3, with unresolved D. Germline-derived CDR1 and CDR2 are LGHNA and YSLEER. Trimming took off 0 bases at V and 2 bases at J, with 6 bases between the two ends. The CDR3 contains 14 residues. The CDR3 DNA sequence: TGCGCCAGCAGCCAAGAACCCCACACAGATACGCAGTATTTT. Its translation: CASSQEPHTDTQYF.

V gene TRBV5-1 combines with J gene TRBJ2-1; D is ambiguous. Germline V gives CDR1 SGHRS, CDR2 YFSETQ. V lost 0 bases, J lost 0 bases, and 7 bases lay in between. The CDR3 spans 15 residues. The CDR3 is CASSLVVRSYNEQFF. The CDR3 DNA reads TGCGCCAGCAGCTTGGTAGTACGCTCCTACAATGAGCAGTTCTTC.

This sequence joins TRBV20-1 and TRBJ1-2, with D perhaps matching TRBD1 (5 bases). Germline V gene data show CDR1 as DFQATT and CDR2 as SNEGSKA (reference sequence). The germline V and J ends were trimmed by 5 bases and 1 base, with 14 bases remaining between them. This CDR3 has 14 amino acids. The CDR3 DNA reads as TGCAGTGCTCCGCCCCAGGGATTTAACTATGGCTACACCTTC. It yields the protein CSAPPQGFNYGYTF.

This sequence joins TRBV24-1 and TRBJ2-2; D is possibly TRBD2 (6 bases). The germline V gene encodes CDR1 KGHDR and CDR2 SFDVKD. The CDR3 length is 15 residues. V gave up 2 bases and J gave up 5 bases, with 11 bases separating them. CDR3 in DNA: TGTGCCACCAGTGATTCGGGACTGGGGACCGGGGAGCTGTTTTTT. This translates into CATSDSGLGTGELFF.

This clonotype has ten or more counts. This rearrangement joins TRBV5-1 to TRBJ2-7; 11 bases are shared with TRBD1. The length of the CDR3 is 14 residues. The germline V gene encodes CDR1 SGHRS and CDR2 YFSETQ. V shed 4 bases and J 5 bases; nucleotides not matched to a gene: 5. The CDR3, as DNA: TGCGCCAGCAGCGGAGGACAGGGGGCCAACGAGCAGTACTTC. Its protein is CASSGGQGANEQYF.

This clonotype was detected ten times or more. The V gene is TRBV20-1, the J gene TRBJ2-2, with D unclear. The CDR3 has 15 residues. The V end was cut by 3 bases, the J end by 0 bases, with 11 bases between. Germline V gives CDR1 DFQATT, CDR2 SNEGSKA (reference sequence). CDR3 residues: CSARKRRTNTGELFF. In nucleotides, the CDR3 is TGCAGTGCTAGGAAGCGACGGACGAACACCGGGGAGCTGTTTTTT.

Many counts were recorded for this clonotype. The chain joins TRBV4-1 to TRBJ2-7, with 10 positions matching TRBD2. The germline V gene has CDR1 MGHRA and CDR2 YSYEKL. V shed 1 base and J 5 bases; nucleotides not matched to a gene: 14. The CDR3 extends over 18 amino acids. Here the CDR3 reads CASSQVSNLLAGSHEQYF. The CDR3 DNA is TGCGCCAGCAGCCAAGTGTCGAATCTACTAGCGGGATCGCACGAGCAGTACTTC.

This clonotype showed up many times. The V gene is TRBV15, the J gene TRBJ1-4; possible D gene TRBD1, 5 bases. V was pared by 5 bases and J by 8 bases, with 12 bases between. The CDR3 is 13 residues long. Per germline, CDR1 LNHNV and CDR2 YYDKDF (reference sequence). The CDR3 sequence is CATSRGAREKLFF. Written as DNA, the CDR3 is TGTGCCACCAGCCGAGGGGCGAGGGAAAAACTGTTTTTT.

This clonotype was observed many times. The chain combines TRBV29-1 with TRBJ2-6, with 9 bases identical to TRBD1. There are 15 residues in the CDR3. Trimming cost V 6 bases and J 4 bases; bases outside gene matches: 7. In germline, CDR1 is SQVTM, CDR2 ANQGSEA. CDR3 residues: CSVPGQGTGANVLTF. In DNA, the CDR3 is TGCAGCGTGCCGGGACAGGGAACAGGGGCCAACGTCCTGACTTTC.

In its sample, this clonotype was seen a few times. The chain is built from TRBV6-1 and TRBJ2-1; D is undetermined. Per germline, CDR1 MNHNS and CDR2 SASEGT. V was shortened by 7 bases and J by 6 bases, with 16 bases between the two germline ends. CDR3 length: 14 residues. The CDR3 DNA reads as TGTGCCAGCACCCGACGAGGCGGCACCAATGAGCAGTTCTTC. Translating it yields CASTRRGGTNEQFF.

The chain has TRBV28 and TRBJ2-3; TRBD2 matches at 8 bases. Per the germline V gene, CDR1 is MDHEN and CDR2 is SYDVKM. The V and J ends lost 3 bases and 0 bases, in that order; junction bases with no gene match: 5. The CDR3 totals 16 residues. The chain's CDR3 is CASSFPRTSSTDTQYF. The CDR3 DNA is TGTGCCAGCAGTTTTCCACGGACTAGCAGCACAGATACGCAGTATTTT.

This clonotype has a count of ten or more. The chain has TRBV29-1 and TRBJ2-7, with 11 positions matching TRBD2. Per the germline V gene, CDR1 is SQVTM and CDR2 is ANQGSEA. J lost 3 bases, V lost 7 bases, and 5 bases had no gene match. CDR3 length: 13 amino acids. CDR3 bases: TGCAGCGCTGGGGGGACTAGCGGCTACGAGCAGTACTTC. It translates to CSAGGTSGYEQYF.

The chain carries TRBV20-1 and TRBJ2-7; either TRBD1 or TRBD2 may supply D (6 bases each). The V end lost 8 bases, the J end lost 5 bases, and 16 bases lay between the germline ends. CDR3 length equals 12 residues. The germline V gene encodes CDR1 DFQATT and CDR2 SNEGSKA (reference sequence). Here the CDR3 DNA reads TGCAGTCCTAAGGGGGAGGCGAACGAGCAGTACTTC. The encoded protein is CSPKGEANEQYF.

With respect to this clonotype: One base away lies a much larger clone, so this may be a sequencing read error. The chain is built from TRBV9 and TRBJ2-5, with D uncertain. Germline CDR1 is SGDLS and CDR2 is YYNGEE. V gave up 0 bases and J gave up 3 bases, with 12 bases separating them. The CDR3 is 15 amino acids. In DNA, the CDR3 is TGTGCCAGCAGCGTAGACGGCGGCACAGAAGAGACCCAGTACTTC. This translates into CASSVDGGTEETQYF.

V usage is TRBV28 and J usage is TRBJ2-2, with 14 positions matching TRBD2. The CDR3 is 19 amino acids. Germline V lookup: CDR1 MDHEN, CDR2 SYDVKM. V dropped 4 bases and J dropped 1; count of bases not matched to a gene: 8. The chain's CDR3 is CASSSLTSGRGKNTGELFF. CDR3 in DNA: TGTGCCAGCAGTTCGTTGACTAGCGGGAGGGGAAAGAACACCGGGGAGCTGTTTTTT.

This clonotype was seen repeatedly, ten times or more. V and J are TRBV11-2 and TRBJ2-1; TRBD1 matches at 10 bases. Germline V CDR1 and CDR2: SGHAT, FQNNGV. CDR3 length: 15 residues. Germline trimming cut 2 bases from V and 8 bases from J; bases unmatched to any gene: 6. The CDR3 is CASSLPGTGDDEQFF. The CDR3 nucleotides read TGTGCCAGCAGCTTACCCGGGACAGGGGACGATGAGCAGTTCTTC.

On this clonotype itself: This may arise from a read error, as a much more abundant clone is one base away. V usage is TRBV5-1 and J usage is TRBJ2-1, with TRBD2 identical over 10 bases. Germline values: CDR1 SGHRS, CDR2 YFSETQ. Trimming removed 0 bases from V and 9 bases from J; junction bases left unmatched: 15. This CDR3 is built from 18 residues. As DNA, the CDR3 is TGCGCCAGCAGCTTGGCCATTGTAGCGGGAGGCAACAAGAGTGAGCAGTTCTTC. It codes for CASSLAIVAGGNKSEQFF.

This clonotype was counted a few times. V is TRBV20-1 and J is TRBJ2-5; no clear D gene. V lost 7 bases, J lost 1 base, and 19 bases lay in between. CDR1 and CDR2 from the germline V gene are DFQATT and SNEGSKA (reference sequence). The CDR3 runs to 15 residues. The CDR3 region is CSVAPWPISQETQYF. In DNA form, the CDR3 reads TGCAGTGTTGCCCCCTGGCCCATCAGCCAAGAGACCCAGTACTTC.

The sample holds a few counts of this clonotype. CDR3 region: CASSPNRVGETQYF. Written as DNA, the CDR3 is TGTGCCAGCAGCCCAAACAGGGTGGGCGAGACCCAGTACTTC. The chain carries TRBV7-2 and TRBJ2-5, with D perhaps TRBD1 (6 bases). V lost 5 bases and J 5 bases, leaving 15 bases between the germline ends. CDR3 length equals 14 residues. Germline loops: CDR1 SGHTA, CDR2 FQGNSA. Filled out from reference TRBV7-2 and TRBJ2-5, the complete variable domain reads GAGVSQSPSNKVTEKGKDVELRCDPISGHTALYWYRQSLGQGLEFLIYFQGNSAPDKSGLPSDRFSAERTGGSVSTLTIQRTQQEDSAVYLCASSPNRVGETQYFGPGTRLLVL.

The sample holds many counts of this clonotype. The chain joins TRBV27 to TRBJ2-1; 9 bases align to TRBD2. The germline V gene encodes CDR1 MNHEY and CDR2 SMNVEV (reference sequence). The V and J ends lost 3 bases and 1 base, in that order; junction bases with no gene match: 1. This CDR3 is built from 15 residues. The CDR3 region is CASSFLAGSYNEQFF. In DNA form, the CDR3 reads TGTGCCAGCAGTTTTCTAGCGGGGTCCTACAATGAGCAGTTCTTC.